A single sample is the source of the 17 T cell receptor beta chains below, sequenced in a study of cytomegalovirus exposure and HLA in healthy donors (dated by TCRdb to the late 2010s). Library preparation was by the immunoSEQ multiplex PCR assay. The multiplex PCR relied on a mix of 60 forward primers for TCR Vbeta segments and 13 reverse primers for TCR Jbeta segments. The source is immuneACCESS, and TCRdb retained only in-frame sequences with V and J called. Part of the clones is not carried over; for the studies checked, unresolved V genes explain less than half of this, and the remainder is unexplained. The sample table holds roughly 140,000 clones, of which roughly 80% were seen once. The ten largest account for more than 4% of the sample. Sequencing was carried out using PBMCs. The receptors were gathered from a woman aged 40 to 49 in good health and CMV-seropositive.

This rearrangement joins TRBV30 to TRBJ1-2; the D is unclear. Germline V CDR1 and CDR2: GTSNPN, SVGIG (reference sequence). There are 13 residues in the CDR3. Trimming stripped 2 bases from V and 2 bases from J, with 9 bases between. The CDR3 coding sequence is TGTGCCTGGAGTTCGGGGAAAAACTATGGCTACACCTTC. This gives the protein CAWSSGKNYGYTF.

This chain uses TRBV4-2 with TRBJ2-5; TRBD2 matches 7 bases. The CDR3 has 14 amino acids. Trimming took 4 bases from V and 5 from J; bases not matched to a gene: 7. Looked up from germline, CDR1 is LGHNA and CDR2 is YNFKEQ. The CDR3 sequence is CASSRAEGGETQYF. The DNA for the CDR3 is TGTGCCAGCAGCCGGGCGGAGGGAGGGGAGACCCAGTACTTC.

The chain combines TRBV5-8 with TRBJ1-2; D uncertain. V was cut by 7 bases and J by 0 bases, with 7 bases left in between. This CDR3 spans 12 amino acids. CDR1 and CDR2 from the germline V gene are SGHTS and YDEGEE. This chain's CDR3 is CASSPSNYGYTF. The CDR3 coding sequence is TGTGCCAGCTCCCCCTCTAACTATGGCTACACCTTC.

The chain recombines TRBV10-2 with TRBJ2-5, with 7 nucleotides matching TRBD1. The DNA end favors TRBJ2-7, so the J call may be wrong. Germline-derived CDR1 and CDR2 are WSHSY and SAAADI. This CDR3 has 14 residues. The CDR3: CATELTGDAYEQYF. The CDR3, as DNA: TGCGCCACAGAACTTACAGGGGACGCCTACGAGCAGTACTTC.

This rearrangement joins TRBV18 to TRBJ2-1; possibly TRBD2 for D (5 bases). The V and J ends lost 2 bases and 0 bases respectively, with 5 bases between them. CDR1 and CDR2 from the germline V gene are KGHSH and LQKENI. The CDR3 has 14 amino acids. The CDR3 coding sequence is TGTGCCAGCTCACCAGGGAGCTCCTACAATGAGCAGTTCTTC. Its translation: CASSPGSSYNEQFF.

This clone was found once. The chain couples TRBV20-1 to TRBJ1-1, with TRBD1 as a possible D gene (5 bases). CDR3 length: 9 residues. The V and J ends lost 4 bases and 10 bases respectively, with 7 bases between them. Looked up from germline, CDR1 is DFQATT and CDR2 is SNEGSKA (reference sequence). CDR3 nucleotides: TGCAGTGCTACAAGGGGAGCTTTCTTT. This gives the protein CSATRGAFF.

The CDR3 sequence: CASSAGTGGNEQFF. The CDR3 DNA is TGTGCCAGCAGCGCGGGGACAGGGGGGAATGAGCAGTTCTTC. This rearrangement joins TRBV9 to TRBJ2-1, with TRBD1 identical over 11 bases. CDR1 SGDLS and CDR2 YYNGEE come from the germline V gene. CDR3 length: 14 amino acids. V lost 3 bases and J lost 7; bases outside the gene matches: 3. Drawing the rest from reference TRBV9 and TRBJ2-1, the complete variable domain is DSGVTQTPKHLITATGQRVTLRCSPRSGDLSVYWYQQSLDQGLQFLIQYYNGEERAKGNILERFSAQQFPDLHSELNLSSLELGDSALYFCASSAGTGGNEQFFGPGTRLTVL.

The J gene is TRBJ1-2, the V gene TRBV5-1; D ambiguous. The V end lost 0 bases, the J end lost 3 bases, and 12 bases lay between the germline ends. This CDR3 is 15 amino acids long. Germline V gene sequence: CDR1 SGHRS, CDR2 YFSETQ. CDR3 sequence: CASSLGSGRHYGYTF. The CDR3 DNA reads TGCGCCAGCAGCTTGGGGTCGGGTCGACACTATGGCTACACCTTC.

This clone has only one observation. The chain employs TRBV6-1 and TRBJ2-1; D gene ambiguous. The CDR3 contains 13 residues. Germline V gene lookup returns CDR1 MNHNS and CDR2 SASEGT. Trimming shortened V by 8 bases and J by 8 bases, and 16 bases separated the two germline ends. CDR3 DNA: TGTGCCAGCTTAGGCCTCTTGAGCGATGAGCAGTTCTTC. It yields the protein CASLGLLSDEQFF.

The count of this clone is one. The chain carries TRBV5-4 and TRBJ2-2, with 11 bases fitting TRBD2. CDR3 length: 16 amino acids. V gave up 4 bases and J gave up 5 bases; unmatched junction bases: 7. Per the germline V gene, CDR1 is SGHNT and CDR2 is YYREEE (reference sequence). The DNA of the CDR3 is TGTGCCAGCAGCGCAAAACTAGCGGGAGAAACCGGGGAGCTGTTTTTT. Its translation is CASSAKLAGETGELFF.

The rearrangement links TRBV7-2 to TRBJ1-4; TRBD1 is a possible D gene (6 bases). V shed 0 bases and J shed 5 bases, with 10 bases lying between them. CDR3 size: 15 residues. The V gene's germline CDR1 is SGHTA and CDR2 FQGNSA. This CDR3 is CASSLAKQGNEKLFF. In DNA, the CDR3 is TGTGCCAGCAGCTTAGCTAAGCAGGGGAATGAAAAACTGTTTTTT.

The rearrangement joins TRBV27 to TRBJ1-5; a possible D gene is TRBD1 (5 bases). Trimming cost V 7 bases and J 2 bases, with 15 bases left between them. Germline V gene data show CDR1 as MNHEY and CDR2 as SMNVEV (reference sequence). CDR3 length: 15 amino acids. Here the CDR3 reads CASKLAGGGNQPQHF. The CDR3 DNA is TGTGCCAGCAAACTAGCCGGGGGTGGCAATCAGCCCCAGCATTTT.

The chain is built from TRBV19 and TRBJ1-1, with D uncertain. The V gene's germline CDR1 is LNHDA and CDR2 SQIVND (reference sequence). The CDR3 is made up of 13 amino acids. V was trimmed by 5 bases and J by 3 bases, leaving 10 bases between them. The CDR3 DNA reads TGTGCCAGTAGTTCCTCTGGCTACACTGAAGCTTTCTTT. Amino acids: CASSSSGYTEAFF. Looking up the rest from reference TRBV19 and TRBJ1-1 gives the full variable domain: DGGITQSPKYLFRKEGQNVTLSCEQNLNHDAMYWYRQDPGQGLRLIYYSQIVNDFQKGDIAEGYSVSREKKESFPLTVTSAQKNPTAFYLCASSSSGYTEAFFGQGTRLTVV.

J is TRBJ2-2 and V is TRBV19, with D possibly matching TRBD2 (6 bases). V lost 7 bases, J lost 7 bases, and 16 bases lay in between. CDR1 and CDR2 (germline): LNHDA, SQIVND (reference sequence). CDR3 size: 14 residues. The DNA of the CDR3 is TGTGCCAGTAACCCGCTCGGGGGAATCGGGGAGCTGTTTTTT. Residues: CASNPLGGIGELFF.

The V call is TRBV27, the J call TRBJ1-2, with D perhaps TRBD1 (6 bases). V was clipped by 5 bases and J by 8 bases, with 12 bases between them. Germline V CDR1 and CDR2: MNHEY, SMNVEV (reference sequence). CDR3 length equals 12 residues. The CDR3 region has the DNA TGTGCCAGCAGTCTTTCAGGGGCCGGCTACACCTTC. It codes for CASSLSGAGYTF.

The chain combines TRBV15 with TRBJ2-1; D not resolved. The germline V gene has CDR1 LNHNV and CDR2 YYDKDF (reference sequence). The CDR3 extends over 15 amino acids. The V gene lost 0 bases and the J gene lost 0 bases, with 6 bases spanning the gap. The CDR3 DNA follows: TGTGCCACCAGCAGAGACACGAGCTCCTACAATGAGCAGTTCTTC. It yields the protein CATSRDTSSYNEQFF.

V gene TRBV11-2 combines with J gene TRBJ2-1; 7 positions match TRBD1. Germline CDR1 and CDR2: SGHAT and FQNNGV. This CDR3 comprises 15 residues. V shed 4 bases, J shed 7 bases, and the junction held 10 bases outside the gene matches. The CDR3 DNA reads TGTGCCAGCAGCTCCGACAGGGTCAGTCTTAATGAGCAGTTCTTC. Amino acid sequence: CASSSDRVSLNEQFF. The whole variable domain, filled in from reference TRBV11-2 and TRBJ2-1, reads EAGVAQSPRYKIIEKRQSVAFWCNPISGHATLYWYQQILGQGPKLLIQFQNNGVVDDSQLPKDRFSAERLKGVDSTLKIQPAKLEDSAVYLCASSSDRVSLNEQFFGPGTRLTVL.